The 27 T cell receptor beta chains listed next were all sequenced from one sample in a study. TCRdb analysed the RT-PCR reads with MiXCR anew, one entry per CDR3 protein. The sample lists almost 700,000 distinct CDR3 sequences, 11% to 15% occurring once. The sample was memory CD4+ T cells from blood. The receptors were gathered from a female donor in good health, serving as a healthy control.

This clonotype was seen only a few times. The chain joins TRBV10-1 to TRBJ2-3; no reliable D call. The CDR3 is 14 residues long. Between the trimmed V and J ends, which lost 6 bases and 0 bases, there was a span of 10 bases. Germline assignment: CDR1 WNHNN and CDR2 SYGVQD (reference sequence). The CDR3 sequence is CASRMDGSTDTQYF. CDR3 DNA: TGCGCCAGCAGGATGGACGGTAGCACAGATACGCAGTATTTT.

This clonotype was seen more than once but under ten times. The chain recombines TRBV29-1 with TRBJ2-7; D perhaps matches TRBD1 (5 bases). V lost 4 bases and J lost 5, with 21 bases in between. Germline loops: CDR1 SQVTM, CDR2 ANQGSEA. The CDR3 totals 15 residues. CDR3 bases: TGCAGCGTTGCAATCCTAGGGGCGCGAGAAAACGAGCAGTACTTC. It specifies CSVAILGARENEQYF.

This clonotype was detected many times. This rearrangement joins TRBV5-1 to TRBJ2-7; 12 positions match TRBD2. CDR3 size: 15 residues. Germline CDR1 reads SGHRS; CDR2 reads YFSETQ. Unmatched junction bases numbered 4, after V lost 4 bases and J lost 2 bases. The CDR3: CASSLGLAGTYEQYF. CDR3 DNA sequence: TGCGCCAGCAGCCTAGGACTAGCGGGGACCTACGAGCAGTACTTC.

This CDR3 reads CASSVGVASYNSPLHF. The CDR3 DNA reads as TGTGCCAGCAGTGTTGGGGTTGCCTCCTATAATTCACCCCTCCACTTT. The genes are TRBV6-1 and TRBJ1-6; D remains unclear. The CDR3 sequence is 16 residues long. V lost 4 bases and J lost 0, with 10 bases in between. CDR1 and CDR2 (germline): MNHNS, SASEGT.

The V and J genes are TRBV28 and TRBJ2-3; 12 bases match TRBD1. Germline CDR1 and CDR2: MDHEN and SYDVKM. V lost 6 bases and J lost 4; bases outside the gene matches: 8. The CDR3 loop spans 16 amino acids. CDR3 residues: CASSSSGTGGPDTQYF. DNA for the CDR3: TGTGCCAGCAGCTCTTCCGGGACAGGGGGCCCAGATACGCAGTATTTT.

The rearrangement uses TRBV6-4 and TRBJ2-7; TRBD1 agrees at 12 bases. Germline trimming cut 3 bases from V and 6 bases from J; bases unmatched to any gene: 3. The CDR3 loop spans 14 amino acids. The germline gives CDR1 MRHNA, CDR2 SNTAGT. CDR3 region: CASSEGTGGAEQYF. DNA for the CDR3: TGTGCCAGCAGTGAGGGGACAGGGGGCGCCGAGCAGTACTTC.

The chain has TRBV6-5 and TRBJ1-2; TRBD1 aligns across 9 bases. The germline gives CDR1 MNHEY, CDR2 SVGAGI. The trim removed 6 bases at V and 7 bases at J, leaving 9 bases unmatched. This CDR3 has 14 residues. CDR3 sequence reads: CASRSETGGGGYTF. CDR3 coding DNA: TGTGCCAGCAGATCAGAAACAGGGGGCGGTGGCTACACCTTC.

This clonotype was detected only a few times. This chain links TRBV20-1 with TRBJ2-7; 10 bases are shared with TRBD1. The CDR3 totals 15 residues. Germline CDR1 and CDR2: DFQATT and SNEGSKA (reference sequence). V lost 6 bases and J lost 3; bases outside the gene matches: 11. The CDR3: CSAPSPRTGGYEQYF. The DNA for the CDR3 is TGCAGTGCACCAAGCCCTCGGACAGGGGGCTACGAGCAGTACTTC.

A few counts support this clonotype. The CDR3: CASLEGTANTGELFF. The CDR3 nucleotides read TGTGCCAGTCTGGAGGGGACCGCGAACACCGGGGAGCTGTTTTTT. The rearrangement links TRBV7-2 to TRBJ2-2; tentative D call: TRBD2 (6 bases). The length of the CDR3 is 15 residues. V was trimmed by 9 bases and J by 0 bases, leaving 14 bases between them. The germline gives CDR1 SGHTA, CDR2 FQGNSA.

In this sample, this clonotype turned up once. In DNA, the CDR3 is TGTGCCAGCTCACCAAACCAGGGATCGGATGAGCAGTTCTTC. It encodes CASSPNQGSDEQFF. This chain joins TRBV18 and TRBJ2-1; a possible D gene is TRBD1 (5 bases). This CDR3 has 14 residues. Per germline, CDR1 KGHSH and CDR2 LQKENI. The V end was cut by 2 bases, the J end by 8 bases, with 13 bases between.

V gene TRBV5-1 combines with J gene TRBJ2-2; 10 nucleotides agree with TRBD2. Germline V gene lookup returns CDR1 SGHRS and CDR2 YFSETQ. J lost 5 bases, V lost 5 bases, and 9 bases had no gene match. The CDR3 runs 16 residues. In nucleotides, the CDR3 is TGCGCCAGCAGTATCGCTAGCGGGAGTTTAACCGGGGAGCTGTTTTTT. Protein: CASSIASGSLTGELFF.

This chain uses TRBV7-9 with TRBJ2-6; D unresolved. V shed 7 bases and J shed 0 bases, with 10 bases lying between them. Germline CDR1 reads SEHNR; CDR2 reads FQNEAQ (reference sequence). The length of the CDR3 is 15 residues. Here the CDR3 reads CASTILSSGANVLTF. Here the CDR3 DNA reads TGTGCCAGCACCATACTGAGCTCTGGGGCCAACGTCCTGACTTTC.

This clonotype turned up a few times. The chain recombines TRBV20-1 with TRBJ1-5; D possibly corresponds to TRBD1 (5 bases). The CDR3 extends over 14 amino acids. CDR1 is DFQATT, CDR2 SNEGSKA, per germline (reference sequence). Between the trimmed V and J ends, which lost 2 bases and 0 bases, there was a span of 8 bases. This CDR3 reads CSARQGLSNQPQHF. In DNA form, the CDR3 reads TGCAGTGCTAGACAGGGTCTTAGCAATCAGCCCCAGCATTTT.

This clonotype showed up just a few times. The chain joins TRBV6-5 to TRBJ1-1; D possibly corresponds to TRBD1 (5 bases). The germline V gene has CDR1 MNHEY and CDR2 SVGAGI. CDR3 length: 14 residues. Trimming left V 6 bases short and J 10 bases short, with 21 bases between. The CDR3 DNA follows: TGTGCCAGCAGCCGGGGAGGGGAGGGGATTGGAGCTTTCTTT. Translating gives CASSRGGEGIGAFF.

This clonotype was found many times. The genes are TRBV10-3 and TRBJ2-1; D gene unclear. CDR1 and CDR2 from the germline V gene are ENHRY and SYGVKD. Trimming removed 2 bases at V and 6 bases at J, with 11 bases between. The CDR3 has 14 amino acids. CDR3 protein: CAISEIVATNEQFF. The CDR3 DNA is TGTGCCATCAGTGAGATCGTTGCCACCAATGAGCAGTTCTTC.

V is TRBV20-1 and J is TRBJ2-3; 10 bases line up with TRBD1. V dropped 0 bases and J dropped 6; count of bases not matched to a gene: 9. Germline assignment: CDR1 DFQATT and CDR2 SNEGSKA (reference sequence). This CDR3 contains 16 residues. As DNA, the CDR3 is TGCAGTGCTAGAGATCTCCGGACAGGGGGAATCGATACGCAGTATTTT. It encodes CSARDLRTGGIDTQYF.

This clonotype was seen a few times. The rearrangement uses TRBV7-9 and TRBJ1-1; TRBD1 matches 8 bases. CDR3 length equals 14 residues. The ends lost 5 bases at V and 6 bases at J; junction bases unmatched: 8. Germline V gene sequence: CDR1 SEHNR, CDR2 FQNEAQ (reference sequence). This CDR3 is CASSIGQGRAEAFF. DNA of the CDR3: TGTGCCAGCAGCATCGGACAGGGACGAGCTGAAGCTTTCTTT. Variable domain in full (rest from reference TRBV7-9 and TRBJ1-1): DTGVSQNPRHKITKRGQNVTFRCDPISEHNRLYWYRQTLGQGPEFLTYFQNEAQLEKSRLLSDRFSAERPKGSFSTLEIQRTEQGDSAMYLCASSIGQGRAEAFFGQGTRLTVV.

The CDR3 is CASSQGDTTSSYNEQFF. The DNA for the CDR3 is TGTGCCAGCAGCCAAGGGGATACGACAAGCTCCTACAATGAGCAGTTCTTC. This sequence joins TRBV7-3 and TRBJ2-1, with D possibly TRBD1 on 5 matching bases. Trimming cost V 5 bases and J 0 bases, with 17 bases left between them. This CDR3 has 17 amino acids. Germline V gene sequence: CDR1 SGHTA, CDR2 FQGTGA.

This clonotype has ten or more counts. The junction does not match germline at one end; this may be a read error. The rearrangement uses TRBV5-6 and TRBJ2-7; weak D call: TRBD2 (6 bases). The germline V gene has CDR1 SGHDT and CDR2 YYEEEE. The CDR3 consists of 12 residues. DNA for the CDR3: TGTGCCAGCAGCTTTAGTAGATCTGCGGGGTTCTTC. Translating it yields CASSFSRSAGFF.

On this clonotype: A read error may account for a junction end that differs from germline. The genes are TRBV7-7 and TRBJ2-1; 7 bases line up with TRBD1. The CDR3 consists of 12 residues. Germline CDR1 reads SSHAT; CDR2 reads FNYEAQ (reference sequence). The CDR3 loop is CASSKTGNEQFF. CDR3 coding DNA: TGTGCTAGCAGCAAGACAGGGAATGAGCAGTTCTTC.

This clonotype was observed a few times. The J gene is TRBJ2-3, the V gene TRBV6-6; D might be TRBD1 (6 bases). The CDR3 totals 20 residues. V dropped 3 bases and J dropped 0 bases, with 25 bases sitting between them. Germline V lookup: CDR1 MNHNY, CDR2 SVGAGI (reference sequence). The CDR3 protein is CASSYPNRDRTTGSTDTQYF. CDR3 nucleotides: TGTGCCAGCAGTTATCCTAACAGGGACCGGACCACGGGTAGCACAGATACGCAGTATTTT.

This clonotype was observed a handful of times. V usage is TRBV5-4 and J usage is TRBJ2-7; tentative D call: TRBD1 (5 bases). Germline V gives CDR1 SGHNT, CDR2 YYREEE (reference sequence). V was trimmed by 0 bases and J by 7 bases, leaving 14 bases between them. The CDR3 length is 14 residues. The CDR3 bases are TGTGCCAGCAGCTTGGTGAAAGGGGATTTTGAGCAGTACTTC. Amino acid sequence: CASSLVKGDFEQYF.

This clonotype has ten or more counts. This chain connects TRBV5-1 to TRBJ2-2; no clear D. The CDR3 has 16 residues. CDR1 is SGHRS, CDR2 YFSETQ, per germline. V was trimmed by 0 bases and J by 2 bases, leaving 11 bases between them. The DNA for the CDR3 is TGCGCCAGCAGCTTGGTGCCAGCTAGTAACACCGGGGAGCTGTTTTTT. This codes for CASSLVPASNTGELFF.

This clonotype was recorded a few times. This chain joins TRBV3-1 and TRBJ2-1; no clear D. Trimming removed 2 bases from V and 5 bases from J, with 4 bases in between. CDR3 length: 12 amino acids. The germline CDR1 and CDR2 sequences are LGHDT and YNNKEL (reference sequence). CDR3 DNA sequence: TGTGCCAGCAGCCAAAGGAACAATGAGCAGTTCTTC. Its protein is CASSQRNNEQFF.

There are many counts of this clonotype. This rearrangement joins TRBV27 to TRBJ2-7, with 10 bases that match TRBD2. The length of the CDR3 is 16 residues. Germline CDR1 reads MNHEY; CDR2 reads SMNVEV (reference sequence). V lost 8 bases and J lost 5; bases outside the gene matches: 15. The CDR3, as DNA: TGTGCCAGCGCACTAGCGGGGAACCTTCGGGCCCACGAGCAGTACTTC. It codes for CASALAGNLRAHEQYF.

A few counts support this clonotype. The chain has TRBV5-6 and TRBJ1-6, with D possibly being TRBD1 (5 bases). Germline assignment: CDR1 SGHDT and CDR2 YYEEEE. The CDR3 extends over 15 amino acids. The V end was cut by 1 base, the J end by 9 bases, with 14 bases between. The CDR3, as DNA: TGTGCCAGCAGCTTGAGGGCAGGGCAAACTTCACCCCTCCACTTT. This encodes CASSLRAGQTSPLHF.

This chain uses TRBV3-1 with TRBJ1-3, with 7 bases aligning to TRBD1. This CDR3 is 17 amino acids long. Germline trimming cut 1 base from V and 4 bases from J; bases unmatched to any gene: 10. Germline-derived CDR1 and CDR2 are LGHDT and YNNKEL (reference sequence). CDR3 sequence reads: CASSQGQGQPLGNTIYF. CDR3 DNA: TGTGCCAGCAGCCAAGGGCAGGGACAGCCTCTCGGAAACACCATATATTTT.